These 19 T cell receptor beta chains came from one sample sequenced in a study of OX40 agonist ivuxolimab in advanced cancers. Sequenced by immunoSEQ multiplex PCR; TCRdb stores in-frame clones only, minus some. Among 20,000 to 25,000 clones listed, around 85% were seen once. The sample in question was CD4+ or CD8+ T cells sorted from blood, obtained in a trial of the OX40 agonist ivuxolimab. These receptors came from an adult with an advanced solid tumor such as melanoma, head and neck, liver or kidney cancer.

J is TRBJ2-7 and V is TRBV30, with TRBD1 matching over 9 bases. Germline V gives CDR1 GTSNPN, CDR2 SVGIG (reference sequence). The CDR3 totals 12 residues. V shed 7 bases, J shed 5 bases, and the junction held 6 bases outside the gene matches. The CDR3 bases are TGTGCCTACCTGGACAGGGGAAACGAGCAGTACTTC. It specifies CAYLDRGNEQYF.

The chain joins TRBV19 to TRBJ1-5; D remains unclear. CDR1 and CDR2 (germline): LNHDA, SQIVND (reference sequence). V was clipped by 10 bases and J by 3 bases, with 19 bases between them. The CDR3 loop spans 15 amino acids. The CDR3 loop is CATLGSSEFNQPQHF. DNA of the CDR3: TGTGCCACTCTCGGTTCTTCGGAGTTCAATCAGCCCCAGCATTTT.

V usage is TRBV19 and J usage is TRBJ1-5; D not resolved. V was clipped by 1 base and J by 7 bases, with 8 bases between them. The CDR3 loop spans 13 amino acids. Germline V CDR1 and CDR2: LNHDA, SQIVND (reference sequence). The CDR3, as DNA: TGTGCCAGTAGTATAGGAGTTAGACAGCCCCAGCATTTT. Translating gives CASSIGVRQPQHF.

The V and J genes are TRBV7-9 and TRBJ1-1; D ambiguous. Germline values: CDR1 SEHNR, CDR2 FQNEAQ (reference sequence). CDR3 length equals 12 residues. The germline V and J ends were trimmed by 4 bases and 2 bases, with 5 bases remaining between them. CDR3 sequence reads: CASSYINTEAFF. Written as DNA, the CDR3 is TGTGCCAGCAGCTACATAAACACTGAAGCTTTCTTT. Together with reference TRBV7-9 and TRBJ1-1, the CDR3 gives the full variable domain: DTGVSQNPRHKITKRGQNVTFRCDPISEHNRLYWYRQTLGQGPEFLTYFQNEAQLEKSRLLSDRFSAERPKGSFSTLEIQRTEQGDSAMYLCASSYINTEAFFGQGTRLTVV.

This clone was seen just once. V gene TRBV14 combines with J gene TRBJ2-2; TRBD2 matches at 7 bases. This CDR3 is 16 amino acids long. The V segment lost 0 bases and the J segment 4 bases; nucleotides outside the gene matches: 5. Germline CDR1 is SGHDN and CDR2 is FVKESK. The chain's CDR3 is CASSQETTSATGELFF. DNA of the CDR3: TGTGCCAGCAGCCAAGAGACTACTAGCGCCACCGGGGAGCTGTTTTTT.

The chain employs TRBV27 and TRBJ2-3, with TRBD2 as a possible D gene (5 bases). CDR1 and CDR2 from the germline V gene are MNHEY and SMNVEV (reference sequence). There are 13 residues in the CDR3. V lost 10 bases and J 0 bases, leaving 11 bases between the germline ends. CDR3 in DNA: TGTGCCATCGGGGAAACTAGCACAGATACGCAGTATTTT. It translates to CAIGETSTDTQYF.

CDR3 protein: CASSWSGQGTGELFF. Here the CDR3 DNA reads TGTGCCAGCAGCTGGTCGGGACAGGGAACCGGGGAGCTGTTTTTT. V is TRBV5-5 and J is TRBJ2-2, with 9 nucleotides matching TRBD1. CDR3 size: 15 residues. After removal of 3 bases from V and 5 bases from J, the junction contained 5 bases not matched to a gene. Germline V gene lookup returns CDR1 SGHKS and CDR2 YYEKEE (reference sequence).

The chain has TRBV7-9 and TRBJ2-7; tentatively, D is TRBD2 (6 bases). The CDR3 has 16 residues. Germline V gene lookup returns CDR1 SEHNR and CDR2 FQNEAQ (reference sequence). Between the trimmed V and J ends, which lost 4 bases and 2 bases, there was a span of 18 bases. The CDR3 is CASSSRGRDSTYEQYF. CDR3 bases: TGTGCCAGCAGCTCGCGGGGCCGGGACTCCACCTACGAGCAGTACTTC.

This sequence joins TRBV27 and TRBJ2-7, with D maybe TRBD2 (5 bases). Germline values: CDR1 MNHEY, CDR2 SMNVEV (reference sequence). V was shortened by 5 bases and J by 7 bases, with 9 bases between the two germline ends. CDR3 length: 11 amino acids. This CDR3 reads CASSLGGEQYF. The CDR3 nucleotides read TGTGCCAGCAGTCTCGGAGGTGAGCAGTACTTC.

The V gene is TRBV11-2, the J gene TRBJ2-3; TRBD2 agrees at 7 bases. The CDR3 runs 16 residues. J was trimmed by 2 bases and V by 1 base; bases with no gene match: 6. Germline assignment: CDR1 SGHAT and CDR2 FQNNGV. CDR3 amino acids: CASSLARAGSTDTQYF. DNA for the CDR3: TGTGCCAGCAGCTTAGCTAGAGCGGGGTCCACAGATACGCAGTATTTT. The entire variable domain, with the rest obtained from reference TRBV11-2 and TRBJ2-3, is as follows: EAGVAQSPRYKIIEKRQSVAFWCNPISGHATLYWYQQILGQGPKLLIQFQNNGVVDDSQLPKDRFSAERLKGVDSTLKIQPAKLEDSAVYLCASSLARAGSTDTQYFGPGTRLTVL.

The genes are TRBV29-1 and TRBJ1-3, with D hard to call. The CDR3 covers 13 residues. The V end was cut by 6 bases, the J end by 0 bases, with 9 bases between. Germline V gives CDR1 SQVTM, CDR2 ANQGSEA. CDR3 sequence: CSVPDSSGNTIYF. The CDR3 DNA reads as TGCAGCGTCCCGGACTCCTCTGGAAACACCATATATTTT.

The J gene is TRBJ2-3, the V gene TRBV6-4; 14 nucleotides match TRBD2. CDR1 MRHNA and CDR2 SNTAGT come from the germline V gene. The junction had 6 bases not matched to a gene; V was cut back by 6 bases and J by 4 bases. The CDR3 extends over 16 amino acids. Here the CDR3 reads CASSGTSGSGADTQYF. CDR3 nucleotides: TGTGCCAGCAGCGGGACTAGCGGGAGTGGTGCAGATACGCAGTATTTT.

This chain uses TRBV10-3 with TRBJ1-1, with D possibly matching TRBD1 (6 bases). The CDR3 spans 14 residues. Germline CDR1 reads ENHRY; CDR2 reads SYGVKD. V gave up 4 bases and J gave up 4 bases, with 13 bases separating them. The CDR3, as DNA: TGTGCCATCAGTGTGGGCAGGGGATTCACTGAAGCTTTCTTT. Protein: CAISVGRGFTEAFF.

This chain joins TRBV11-3 and TRBJ2-2; TRBD1 matches 7 bases. Losses at the gene ends were 4 bases for V and 3 bases for J; bases not matched to a gene: 8. CDR1 is SGHNT, CDR2 YENEEA, per germline. The CDR3 runs 16 residues. CDR3 coding DNA: TGTGCCAGCAGCTCCCGACAGGGTTGGGACACCGGGGAGCTGTTTTTT. Translating it yields CASSSRQGWDTGELFF.

J is TRBJ1-4 and V is TRBV7-9; 9 bases match TRBD1. The trim removed 3 bases at V and 6 bases at J, leaving 2 bases unmatched. The CDR3 extends over 14 amino acids. CDR1 and CDR2 from the germline V gene are SEHNR and FQNEAQ (reference sequence). The CDR3 protein is CASSLRQGDEKLFF. DNA for the CDR3: TGTGCCAGCAGCTTGAGACAGGGGGATGAAAAACTGTTTTTT.

The chain uses TRBV19 and TRBJ2-3; TRBD2 agrees at 10 bases. Germline V gene data show CDR1 as LNHDA and CDR2 as SQIVND (reference sequence). Trimming removed 7 bases from V and 4 bases from J; junction bases left unmatched: 5. There are 14 residues in the CDR3. The CDR3 region is CASNLAGGADTQYF. The CDR3 DNA sequence: TGTGCCAGTAACTTAGCGGGGGGCGCAGATACGCAGTATTTT.

J is TRBJ1-1 and V is TRBV4-1; 7 bases are shared with TRBD1. The J segment lost 1 base and the V segment lost 5 bases, leaving 1 base of the junction unmatched. This CDR3 region has 13 residues. The germline gives CDR1 MGHRA, CDR2 YSYEKL. The CDR3 coding sequence is TGCGCCAGCAGCTGGACAGGGAACACTGAAGCTTTCTTT. It specifies CASSWTGNTEAFF.

The chain couples TRBV27 to TRBJ2-7; 7 nucleotides match TRBD2. The V segment lost 3 bases and the J segment 3 bases; nucleotides outside the gene matches: 5. Germline V gene data show CDR1 as MNHEY and CDR2 as SMNVEV (reference sequence). The CDR3 length is 14 residues. CDR3: CASSFTSGVYEQYF. The CDR3 nucleotides are TGTGCCAGCAGTTTTACAAGCGGGGTCTACGAGCAGTACTTC.

CDR3 region: CASSGSDHYGYTF. Here the CDR3 DNA reads TGTGCCAGCAGCGGATCAGACCACTATGGCTACACCTTC. The chain joins TRBV9 to TRBJ1-2; D call uncertain. Trimming took off 3 bases at V and 3 bases at J, with 9 bases between the two ends. CDR1 SGDLS and CDR2 YYNGEE come from the germline V gene. The length of the CDR3 is 13 residues.